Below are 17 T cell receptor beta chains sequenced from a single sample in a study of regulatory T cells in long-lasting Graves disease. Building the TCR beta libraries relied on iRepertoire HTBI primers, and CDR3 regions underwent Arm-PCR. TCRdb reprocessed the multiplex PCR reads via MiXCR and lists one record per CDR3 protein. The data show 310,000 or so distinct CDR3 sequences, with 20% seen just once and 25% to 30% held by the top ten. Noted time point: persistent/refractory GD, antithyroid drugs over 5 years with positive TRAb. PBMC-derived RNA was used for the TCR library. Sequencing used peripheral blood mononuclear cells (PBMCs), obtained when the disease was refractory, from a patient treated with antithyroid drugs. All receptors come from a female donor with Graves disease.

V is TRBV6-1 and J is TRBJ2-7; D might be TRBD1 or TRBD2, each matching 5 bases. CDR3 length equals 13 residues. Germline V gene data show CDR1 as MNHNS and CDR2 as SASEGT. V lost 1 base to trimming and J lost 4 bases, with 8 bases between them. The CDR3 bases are TGTGCCAGCAGTGAAGAGAGGGGATACGAGCAGTACTTC. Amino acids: CASSEERGYEQYF.

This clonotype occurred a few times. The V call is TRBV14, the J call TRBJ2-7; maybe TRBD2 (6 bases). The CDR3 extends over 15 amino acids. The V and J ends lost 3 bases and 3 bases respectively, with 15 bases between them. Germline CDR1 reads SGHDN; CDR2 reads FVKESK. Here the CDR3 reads CASSHGLLEGYEQYF. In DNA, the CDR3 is TGTGCCAGCAGCCATGGACTCTTGGAGGGCTACGAGCAGTACTTC.

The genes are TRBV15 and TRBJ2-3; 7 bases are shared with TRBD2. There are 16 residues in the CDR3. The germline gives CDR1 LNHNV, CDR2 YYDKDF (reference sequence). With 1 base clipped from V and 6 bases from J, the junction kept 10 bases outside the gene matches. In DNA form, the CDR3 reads TGTGCCACCAGCAGAGGTCTAGCGGTAGTAGCGGATACGCAGTATTTT. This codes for CATSRGLAVVADTQYF.

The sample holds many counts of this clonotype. CDR3 sequence reads: CASSLGSTNQPQHF. As DNA, the CDR3 is TGTGCCAGCAGTTTGGGGTCCACAAATCAGCCCCAGCATTTT. The genes are TRBV12-3 or TRBV12-4 and TRBJ1-5; D is uncertain. The V end was cut by 3 bases, the J end by 4 bases, with 10 bases between. This CDR3 is 14 amino acids long.

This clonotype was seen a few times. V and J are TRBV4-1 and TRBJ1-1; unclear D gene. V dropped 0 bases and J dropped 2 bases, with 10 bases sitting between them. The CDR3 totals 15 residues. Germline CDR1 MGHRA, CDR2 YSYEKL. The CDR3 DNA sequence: TGCGCCAGCAGCCAAGATCGTAGCTCAAACACTGAAGCTTTCTTT. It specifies CASSQDRSSNTEAFF.

The CDR3 DNA reads TGTGCCATCAGCAACCGGGACAGGAGATTCACCGGGGAGCTGTTTTTT. Amino acids: CAISNRDRRFTGELFF. The J gene is TRBJ2-2, the V gene TRBV10-3; 8 bases are a match to TRBD1. Per germline, CDR1 ENHRY and CDR2 SYGVKD. The CDR3 spans 16 residues. J lost 4 bases, V lost 6 bases, and 10 bases had no gene match.

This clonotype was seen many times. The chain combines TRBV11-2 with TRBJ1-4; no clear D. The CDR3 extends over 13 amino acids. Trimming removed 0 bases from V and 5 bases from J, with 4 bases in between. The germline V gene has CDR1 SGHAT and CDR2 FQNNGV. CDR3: CASSLEPNEKLFF. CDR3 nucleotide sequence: TGTGCCAGCAGCTTAGAACCGAATGAAAAACTGTTTTTT.

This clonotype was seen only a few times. The CDR3 nucleotides read TGTGCCACGGGTCGGGGGGCTGGCTACACCTTC. As protein: CATGRGAGYTF. V is TRBV7-9 and J is TRBJ1-2, with D perhaps TRBD1 (6 bases). CDR1 SEHNR and CDR2 FQNEAQ come from the germline V gene (reference sequence). Between the trimmed V and J ends, which lost 10 bases and 7 bases, there was a span of 13 bases. This CDR3 has 11 amino acids.

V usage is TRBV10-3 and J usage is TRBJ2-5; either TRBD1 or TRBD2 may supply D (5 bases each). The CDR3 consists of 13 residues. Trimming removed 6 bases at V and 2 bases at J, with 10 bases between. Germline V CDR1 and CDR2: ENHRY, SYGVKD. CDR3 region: CAISGDAQETQYF. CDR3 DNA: TGTGCCATCAGCGGGGACGCTCAAGAGACCCAGTACTTC.

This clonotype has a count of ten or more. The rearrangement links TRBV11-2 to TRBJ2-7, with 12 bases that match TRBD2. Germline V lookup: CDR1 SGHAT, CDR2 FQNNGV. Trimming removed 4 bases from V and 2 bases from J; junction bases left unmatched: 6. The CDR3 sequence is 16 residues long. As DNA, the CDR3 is TGTGCCAGCAGCTCGTCTCCTAGCGGGGGGGCCTACGAGCAGTACTTC. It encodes CASSSSPSGGAYEQYF.

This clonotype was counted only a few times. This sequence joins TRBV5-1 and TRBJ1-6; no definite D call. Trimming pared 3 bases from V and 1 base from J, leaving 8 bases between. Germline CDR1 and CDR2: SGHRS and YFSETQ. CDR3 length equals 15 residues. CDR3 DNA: TGCGCCAGCAGCTGGGAGCCATCCTATAATTCACCCCTCCACTTT. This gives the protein CASSWEPSYNSPLHF. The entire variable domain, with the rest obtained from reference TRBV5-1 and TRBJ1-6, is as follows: KAGVTQTPRYLIKTRGQQVTLSCSPISGHRSVSWYQQTPGQGLQFLFEYFSETQRNKGNFPGRFSGRQFSNSRSEMNVSTLELGDSALYLCASSWEPSYNSPLHFGNGTRLTVT.

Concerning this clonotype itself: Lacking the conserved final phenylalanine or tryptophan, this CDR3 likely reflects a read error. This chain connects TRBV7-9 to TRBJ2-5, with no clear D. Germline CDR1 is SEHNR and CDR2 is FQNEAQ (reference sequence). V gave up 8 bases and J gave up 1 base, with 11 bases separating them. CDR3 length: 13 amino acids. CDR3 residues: CASRSGSQETQYL. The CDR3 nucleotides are TGTGCCAGCCGCTCGGGTAGCCAAGAGACCCAGTACCTC.

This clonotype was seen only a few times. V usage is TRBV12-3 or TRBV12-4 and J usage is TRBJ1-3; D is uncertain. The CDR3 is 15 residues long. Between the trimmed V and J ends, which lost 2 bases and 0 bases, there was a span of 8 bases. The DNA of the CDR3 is TGTGCCAGCAGTTTACCAGGCGACTCTGGAAACACCATATATTTT. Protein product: CASSLPGDSGNTIYF.

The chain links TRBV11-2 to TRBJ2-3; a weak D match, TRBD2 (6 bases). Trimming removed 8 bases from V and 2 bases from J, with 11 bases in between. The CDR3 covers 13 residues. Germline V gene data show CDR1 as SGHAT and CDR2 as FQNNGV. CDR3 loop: CASAGTFTDTQYF. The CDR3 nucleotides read TGTGCCAGCGCTGGGACTTTCACAGATACGCAGTATTTT.

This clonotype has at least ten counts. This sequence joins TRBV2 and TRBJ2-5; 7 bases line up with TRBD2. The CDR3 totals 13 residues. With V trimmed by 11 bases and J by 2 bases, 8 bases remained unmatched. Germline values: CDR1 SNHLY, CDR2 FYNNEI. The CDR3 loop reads CALSGADQETQYF. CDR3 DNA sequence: TGTGCCCTAAGCGGGGCAGATCAAGAGACCCAGTACTTC.

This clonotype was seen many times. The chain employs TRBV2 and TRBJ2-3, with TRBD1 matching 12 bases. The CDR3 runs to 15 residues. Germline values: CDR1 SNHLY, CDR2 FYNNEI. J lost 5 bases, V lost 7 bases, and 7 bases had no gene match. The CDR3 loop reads CASKGTGGVGDTQYF. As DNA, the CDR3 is TGTGCCAGCAAGGGGACAGGGGGCGTCGGAGATACGCAGTATTTT.

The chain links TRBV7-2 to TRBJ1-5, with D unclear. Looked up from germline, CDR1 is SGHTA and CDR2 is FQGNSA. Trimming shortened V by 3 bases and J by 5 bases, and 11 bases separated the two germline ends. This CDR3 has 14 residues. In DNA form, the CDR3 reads TGTGCCAGCAGCTTCGGTCGGCTAGATCAGCCCCAGCATTTT. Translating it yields CASSFGRLDQPQHF. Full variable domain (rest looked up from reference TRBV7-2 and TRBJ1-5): GAGVSQSPSNKVTEKGKDVELRCDPISGHTALYWYRQSLGQGLEFLIYFQGNSAPDKSGLPSDRFSAERTGGSVSTLTIQRTQQEDSAVYLCASSFGRLDQPQHFGDGTRLSIL.